This T cell receptor beta chain was recorded in a study of blood T cell repertoires in COVID-19. Study overall: Sites in the United States, Italy and Spain provided acute and convalescent COVID-19 samples.

The J segment lost 4 bases and the V segment lost 5 bases, leaving 8 bases of the junction unmatched. The CDR3 runs to 15 residues. Germline V gene sequence: CDR1 SGHTA, CDR2 FQGNSA. As handled by the study authors: Nucleated cell counts were estimated from reference gene primer amplification. Libraries were prepared by immunoSEQ multiplex PCR; TCRdb keeps only in-frame clonotypes and omits some of them. V and J calls and clone size are those listed in that table; D and trimming were worked out from the DNA. The data hold about 280,000 clones, with roughly 80% observed a single time. Researchers sorted participants into cohorts using their self-reported clinical history.

The clonotype originates from a man between 35 and 55 years old who had been exposed to COVID-19. The V gene is TRBV7-2, the J gene TRBJ2-1; 7 bases agree with TRBD1. Specimen: PBMCs or T cells enriched from blood (not recorded which). CDR3 DNA: TGTGCCAGCAGCGAACGACAGGGTCTGTACAATGAGCAGTTCTTC. Its protein is CASSERQGLYNEQFF.